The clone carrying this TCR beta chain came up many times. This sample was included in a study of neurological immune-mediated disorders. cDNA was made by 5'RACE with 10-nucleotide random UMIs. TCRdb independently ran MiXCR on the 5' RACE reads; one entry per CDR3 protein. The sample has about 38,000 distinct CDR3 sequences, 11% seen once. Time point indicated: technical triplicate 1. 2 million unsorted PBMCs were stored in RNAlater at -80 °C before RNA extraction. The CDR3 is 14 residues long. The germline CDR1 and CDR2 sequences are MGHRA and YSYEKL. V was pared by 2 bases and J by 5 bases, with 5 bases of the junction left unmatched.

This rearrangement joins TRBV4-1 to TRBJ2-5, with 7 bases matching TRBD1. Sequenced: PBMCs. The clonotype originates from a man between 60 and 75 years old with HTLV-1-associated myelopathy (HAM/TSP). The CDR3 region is CASSQRTGVETQYF. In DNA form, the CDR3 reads TGCGCCAGCAGCCAACGAACAGGGGTCGAGACCCAGTACTTC.